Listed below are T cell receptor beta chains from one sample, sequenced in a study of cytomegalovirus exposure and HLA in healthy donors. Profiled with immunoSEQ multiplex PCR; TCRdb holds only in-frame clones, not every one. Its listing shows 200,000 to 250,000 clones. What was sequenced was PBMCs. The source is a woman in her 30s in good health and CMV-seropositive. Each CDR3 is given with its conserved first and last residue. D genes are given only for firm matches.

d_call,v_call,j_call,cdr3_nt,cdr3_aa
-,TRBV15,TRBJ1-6,TGTGCCACCAGCAGAAAGCGGACAGCCTCGAGCTCCTATAATTCACCCCTCCACTTT,CATSRKRTASSSYNSPLHF
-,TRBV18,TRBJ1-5,TGTGCCAGCTCACCCCTAGGCAGCGGTTATAGCAATCAGCCCCAGCATTTT,CASSPLGSGYSNQPQHF
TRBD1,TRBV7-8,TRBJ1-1,TGTGCCAGCAGCATGGACAGGGTAAACACTGAAGCTTTCTTT,CASSMDRVNTEAFF
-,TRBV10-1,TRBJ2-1,TGCGCCAGCAGTGAGTCGGGGGGACTGGCCCATGAGCAGTTCTTC,CASSESGGLAHEQFF
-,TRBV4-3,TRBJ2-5,TGCGCCAGCAGCCAAAGTCTACGTGGTGAGACCCAGTACTTC,CASSQSLRGETQYF
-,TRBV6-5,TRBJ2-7,TGTGCCAGCAGTAAACTAGGATACGAGCAGTACTTC,CASSKLGYEQYF
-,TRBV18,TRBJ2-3,TGTGCCAGCTCACCACAGAGCGGCACAGATACGCAGTATTTT,CASSPQSGTDTQYF
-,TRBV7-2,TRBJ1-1,TGTGCCAGCAGCTTAGGAGCCAGGGGACCTATGAACACTGAAGCTTTCTTT,CASSLGARGPMNTEAFF
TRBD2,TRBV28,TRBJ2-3,TGTGCCAGCAGGGATAGCGGGAGAAGTTCGGATACGCAGTATTTT,CASRDSGRSSDTQYF
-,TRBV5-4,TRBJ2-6,TGTGCCAGCAGCGGGGGCGGGGGCGATCGCAACGTCCTGACTTTC,CASSGGGGDRNVLTF
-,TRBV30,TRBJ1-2,TGTGCCTGGAGTCCAGACAGGCGGGTAGGCTATGGCTACACCTTC,CAWSPDRRVGYGYTF
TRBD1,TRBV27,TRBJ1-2,TGTGCCAGCAGTCCGGGACAGGGGGAAAACTATGGCTACACCTTC,CASSPGQGENYGYTF
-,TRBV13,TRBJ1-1,TGTGCCAGCAGCTTAGGGCAGGACATGAACACTGAAGCTTTCTTT,CASSLGQDMNTEAFF
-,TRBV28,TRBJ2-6,TGTGCCAGCAGTCCCCTCCCCGGGTCTGGGGCCAACGTCCTGACTTTC,CASSPLPGSGANVLTF